This T cell receptor beta chain derives from a study of blood T cell repertoires in COVID-19. Study in general: Samples came from the United States, Italy and Spain, spanning acute and convalescent COVID-19. T cells, B-cell-depleted T cells, or PBMCs supplied cDNA or gDNA.

The CDR3 extends over 15 amino acids. The authors' processing: It was from reference gene primer amplification that nucleated cell counts were estimated. Data came from immunoSEQ multiplex PCR; TCRdb stores just in-frame clones and leaves some out. The D gene and trimming were derived from the DNA, and the V and J assignments and clone size from that table. The data contain fewer than 400,000 clones, 65% to 85% of them singletons. The source material was peripheral blood. The receptor was isolated from a young man with active or convalescent COVID-19. The gene calls are TRBV12-1 and TRBJ1-5; the listed D gene, TRBD1, was not tested against the DNA. TRBV12-1 is recorded as a pseudogene. For the CDR3, the DNA is TGTGCCAGCAGCCCGCGGGACAGCAGCAATCAGCCCCAGCATTTT. Residues: CASSPRDSSNQPQHF.